These 17 T cell receptor beta chains were all obtained from the same sample, sequenced in a study of cytomegalovirus exposure and HLA in healthy donors. Measured with immunoSEQ multiplex PCR; TCRdb has only the in-frame clones, and not every one. The table lists 100,000 to 120,000 clones, approximately 89% of them singletons. Sequencing input: PBMCs. The source is a woman between 18 and 29 years old in good health and CMV-seronegative.

The chain joins TRBV25-1 to TRBJ2-1; D might be TRBD2 (5 bases). CDR3 length: 13 residues. Germline-derived CDR1 and CDR2 are MGHDK and SYGVNS. The V end lost 1 base, the J end lost 9 bases, and 10 bases lay between the germline ends. The CDR3: CASSELRVPEQFF. The DNA for the CDR3 is TGTGCCAGCAGTGAATTGAGGGTCCCTGAGCAGTTCTTC.

The V and J genes are TRBV28 and TRBJ1-2; D gene unclear. CDR3 size: 13 residues. Trimming left V 6 bases short and J 2 bases short, with 10 bases between. CDR1 and CDR2 from the germline V gene are MDHEN and SYDVKM. Here the CDR3 DNA reads TGTGCCAGCAGGCCGGGAGGCAACTATGGCTACACCTTC. Translation gives CASRPGGNYGYTF.

The chain recombines TRBV7-3 with TRBJ2-3; tentative D call: TRBD2 (6 bases). The germline V gene encodes CDR1 SGHTA and CDR2 FQGTGA. V lost 1 base, J lost 0 bases, and 8 bases lay in between. The CDR3 runs to 15 residues. The CDR3 reads CASSLMGGSTDTQYF. As DNA, the CDR3 is TGTGCCAGCAGCTTAATGGGGGGAAGCACAGATACGCAGTATTTT.

This chain joins TRBV10-1 and TRBJ2-7, with 10 bases identical to TRBD2. CDR3 size: 14 residues. Trimming removed 4 bases from V and 3 bases from J; junction bases left unmatched: 3. Per germline, CDR1 WNHNN and CDR2 SYGVQD (reference sequence). DNA of the CDR3: TGCGCCAGCAGTGTCCAGCGGGGGGGCTACGAGCAGTACTTC. Protein sequence: CASSVQRGGYEQYF.

This clone was detected only once. This chain connects TRBV19 to TRBJ1-3; no clear D gene. The germline V gene encodes CDR1 LNHDA and CDR2 SQIVND (reference sequence). Deletions cut 9 bases from V and 1 base from J, with 7 bases between. There are 12 residues in the CDR3. The CDR3 is CASRKSGNTIYF. DNA for the CDR3: TGTGCCAGCAGGAAATCTGGAAACACCATATATTTT. The variable domain in full, with the rest retrieved from reference TRBV19 and TRBJ1-3, is DGGITQSPKYLFRKEGQNVTLSCEQNLNHDAMYWYRQDPGQGLRLIYYSQIVNDFQKGDIAEGYSVSREKKESFPLTVTSAQKNPTAFYLCASRKSGNTIYFGEGSWLTVV.

J is TRBJ2-7 and V is TRBV7-2, with 11 bases matching TRBD2. The CDR3 runs to 15 residues. Trimming removed 5 bases from V and 3 bases from J; junction bases left unmatched: 6. Germline lookup yields CDR1 SGHTA and CDR2 FQGNSA. The chain's CDR3 is CASSLGTSGIYEQYF. The CDR3 nucleotides read TGTGCCAGCAGCCTCGGGACTAGCGGAATCTACGAGCAGTACTTC.

The CDR3 DNA follows: TGTGCCATCAGTGAACCTGGGACAGCATTAAACACTGAAGCTTTCTTT. Its translation is CAISEPGTALNTEAFF. This chain connects TRBV10-3 to TRBJ1-1, with 7 nucleotides matching TRBD1. Germline CDR1 ENHRY, CDR2 SYGVKD. V dropped 3 bases and J dropped 2; count of bases not matched to a gene: 9. This CDR3 region has 16 residues.

This chain uses TRBV7-8 with TRBJ1-3; 7 positions match TRBD1. This CDR3 comprises 16 residues. V lost 4 bases to trimming and J lost 2 bases; unmatched junction nucleotides: 8. Germline-derived CDR1 and CDR2 are SGHVS and FQNEAQ. CDR3 residues: CASSSKRDRAGNTIYF. In nucleotides, the CDR3 is TGTGCCAGCAGCTCAAAACGGGACAGAGCTGGAAACACCATATATTTT.

The rearrangement joins TRBV5-4 to TRBJ2-7; the match to TRBD2 covers 8 bases. The CDR3 runs 15 residues. Per the germline V gene, CDR1 is SGHNT and CDR2 is YYREEE (reference sequence). V shed 4 bases, J shed 0 bases, and the junction held 6 bases outside the gene matches. The CDR3 DNA sequence: TGTGCCAGCAGCCCCCCCGGGAGGGGCTCCTACGAGCAGTACTTC. Protein: CASSPPGRGSYEQYF. The whole variable domain, filled in from reference TRBV5-4 and TRBJ2-7, reads ETGVTQSPTHLIKTRGQQVTLRCSSQSGHNTVSWYQQALGQGPQFIFQYYREEENGRGNFPPRFSGLQFPNYSSELNVNALELDDSALYLCASSPPGRGSYEQYFGPGTRLTVT.

The V call is TRBV10-2, the J call TRBJ2-1; a possible D gene is TRBD1 (5 bases). Trimming shortened V by 2 bases and J by 4 bases, and 9 bases separated the two germline ends. The CDR3 runs to 14 residues. Per germline, CDR1 WSHSY and CDR2 SAAADI. The CDR3 nucleotides are TGCGCCAGCAGTGAGACAGGAGAGTACAATGAGCAGTTCTTC. As protein: CASSETGEYNEQFF.

CDR3 nucleotides: TGTGCCAGCAGCTGGCGGGCGACGGAAAACTATGGCTACACCTTC. This sequence encodes CASSWRATENYGYTF. This sequence joins TRBV4-2 and TRBJ1-2; D is unresolved. Trimming took off 5 bases at V and 2 bases at J, with 15 bases between the two ends. The CDR3 has 15 amino acids. The germline CDR1 and CDR2 sequences are LGHNA and YNFKEQ.

The rearrangement links TRBV23-1 to TRBJ2-3; 7 bases are shared with TRBD2. TRBV23-1 counts as an open reading frame of uncertain function. The CDR3 contains 16 residues. J was trimmed by 4 bases and V by 4 bases; bases with no gene match: 11. The CDR3: CASSLLSGGTADTQYF. Written as DNA, the CDR3 is TGCGCCAGCAGTCTTCTCTCCGGGGGGACGGCAGATACGCAGTATTTT.

The chain is built from TRBV5-1 and TRBJ2-1; 7 positions agree with TRBD2. The CDR3 has 14 amino acids. Germline V gives CDR1 SGHRS, CDR2 YFSETQ. V trimming: 1 base; J trimming: 7 bases; junction bases outside the gene matches: 5. CDR3 sequence (DNA): TGCGCCAGCAGCTTGCGGGGGGACTTAAATGAGCAGTTCTTC. It yields the protein CASSLRGDLNEQFF.

The chain links TRBV4-1 to TRBJ1-3; D is uncertain. V was shortened by 0 bases and J by 0 bases, with 12 bases between the two germline ends. Per the germline V gene, CDR1 is MGHRA and CDR2 is YSYEKL. The CDR3 totals 17 residues. DNA of the CDR3: TGCGCCAGCAGCCAAGATCTGGGCACAAGCTCTGGAAACACCATATATTTT. This encodes CASSQDLGTSSGNTIYF.

The J gene is TRBJ2-5, the V gene TRBV27, with D possibly TRBD2 on 5 matching bases. The ends were cut back, 2 bases at V and 5 bases at J, with 12 bases in the middle. The CDR3 sequence is 14 residues long. From germline, CDR1 is MNHEY and CDR2 SMNVEV (reference sequence). The CDR3 nucleotides read TGTGCCAGCAGTTTACCCGGGAATCTGGAGACCCAGTACTTC. It yields the protein CASSLPGNLETQYF.

The J gene is TRBJ2-7, the V gene TRBV7-6; 16 positions agree with TRBD2. This CDR3 is built from 16 residues. The V gene end was trimmed by 5 bases and the J gene end by 7 bases; junction bases not matched to a gene: 8. Germline CDR1 reads SGHVS; CDR2 reads FNYEAQ. CDR3 loop: CASSEGLAGGPGEQYF. DNA for the CDR3: TGTGCCAGCAGCGAGGGACTAGCGGGAGGGCCGGGTGAGCAGTACTTC.

The V gene is TRBV7-8, the J gene TRBJ2-1, with 13 bases that match TRBD2. Trimming took 4 bases from V and 1 from J; bases not matched to a gene: 7. CDR1 is SGHVS and CDR2 is FQNEAQ in the germline V gene. The CDR3 covers 18 residues. CDR3 amino acids: CASSSFGLAGDSYNEQFF. The CDR3 bases are TGTGCCAGCAGCTCCTTTGGACTAGCGGGGGATTCCTACAATGAGCAGTTCTTC.